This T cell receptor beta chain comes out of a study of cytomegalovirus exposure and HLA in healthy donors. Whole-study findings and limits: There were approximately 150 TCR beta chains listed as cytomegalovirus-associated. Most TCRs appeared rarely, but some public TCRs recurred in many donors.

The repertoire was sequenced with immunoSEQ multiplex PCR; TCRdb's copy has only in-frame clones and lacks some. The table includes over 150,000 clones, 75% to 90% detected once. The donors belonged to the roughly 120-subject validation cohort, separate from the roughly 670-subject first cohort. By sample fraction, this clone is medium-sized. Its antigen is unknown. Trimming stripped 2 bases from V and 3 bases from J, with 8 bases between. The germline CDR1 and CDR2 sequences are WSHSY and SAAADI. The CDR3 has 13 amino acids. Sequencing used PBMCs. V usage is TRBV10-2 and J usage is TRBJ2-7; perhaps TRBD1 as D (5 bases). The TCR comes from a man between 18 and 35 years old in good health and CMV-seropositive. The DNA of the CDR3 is TGCGCCAGCAGTGAGACAGGCTACTACGAGCAGTACTTC. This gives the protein CASSETGYYEQYF.